This record covers a single T cell receptor beta chain. Those who served as multiple sclerosis controls were treatment-naive patients with stable or active relapsing-remitting disease. Random hexamers were used to reverse transcribe an amount of roughly 0.45 to 1 ug RNA. TCRdb recomputed calls from the immunoSEQ multiplex PCR reads with MiXCR, one row per CDR3 protein. The sample has fewer than 300,000 distinct CDR3 sequences, approximately 84% seen once; the top ten hold approximately 0.11%. These data belong to a study of CD8 T cells in Susac syndrome. The CDR3 extends over 15 amino acids. Trimming took off 0 bases at V and 7 bases at J, with 13 bases between the two ends. Looked up from germline, CDR1 is GTSNPN and CDR2 is SVGIG (reference sequence).

This TCR derives from a human donor with multiple sclerosis. The chain combines TRBV30 with TRBJ1-6, with D possibly being TRBD1 (5 bases). Sequencing was carried out using CD8+ T cells from PBMCs. The CDR3 is CAWSVDAGSNSPLHF. The CDR3 region has the DNA TGTGCCTGGAGTGTCGATGCAGGGTCGAATTCACCCCTCCACTTT.